The TCR beta chain under discussion was sequenced for a study of OX40 agonist ivuxolimab in advanced cancers. At the level of the study: Mean age approximately 66 years, range about 23 to 85; around 80% male. Three patients responded partially, comprising one with hepatocellular carcinoma and two with cutaneous melanoma.

Whole-study findings and limits: Partial responders treated at 0.1-3.0 mg/kg exhibited clonal expansion among the lowest measured. At 0.1 to 3.0 mg/kg, clonal expansion of CD4+ and CD8+ blood T cells had occurred by week 6.

Turning to this clone: What it binds is unknown.

Generated by immunoSEQ multiplex PCR, the TCRdb table keeps only in-frame clones and is missing some. Of 130,000 or so clones in the sample, around 95% were seen once. Germline CDR1 and CDR2: LNHDA and SQIVND (reference sequence). V shed 3 bases and J 11 bases; nucleotides not matched to a gene: 9. The CDR3 contains 15 residues. The rearrangement links TRBV19 to TRBJ1-4; TRBD1 aligns across 10 bases. Source: CD4+ or CD8+ T cells sorted from blood, taken in a trial of the OX40 agonist ivuxolimab. The clonotype originates from an adult with an advanced solid tumor such as melanoma, head and neck, liver or kidney cancer. The CDR3 protein is CASSMSGQGGNKLFF. CDR3 nucleotides: TGTGCCAGTAGTATGTCTGGACAGGGGGGTAACAAACTGTTTTTT.